Listed below are T cell receptor beta chains from one sample, sequenced in a study of Siglec-9 on CD8 T cells in melanoma. Libraries were prepared by immunoSEQ multiplex PCR; TCRdb keeps only in-frame clonotypes and omits some of them. The sample includes tens of thousands of clones, less than 85% seen only once; the top ten take roughly 6%. Specimen: Siglec-9- CD8+ T cells sorted from blood. Receptors were obtained from a human donor in good health. Both conserved end residues are part of each CDR3. The D gene is left open where the match is weak. The size entry is marked missing in some rows and otherwise reads once, few, many or a size class.

V gene	clone size	D gene	J gene	CDR3 length	CDR3 DNA	CDR3 protein
TRBV2	NA	TRBD1	TRBJ1-1	14	TGTGCCAGCAGAGGGACAGTAGATATATTTGAAGCTTTCTTT	CASRGTVDIFEAFF
TRBV4-1	medium-sized	NA	TRBJ2-1	15	TGCGCCAGCAGCCAAGCTGAGAGCTCCTACAATGAGCAGTTCTTC	CASSQAESSYNEQFF
TRBV10-3	NA	NA	TRBJ1-3	14	TGTGCCATCAGTGGGGCAGGGGCTGGAAACACCATATATTTT	CAISGAGAGNTIYF
TRBV10-1	NA	NA	TRBJ2-7	15	TGCGCCAGCAGTGAGTATAACAGCCAGAGGCACGAGCAGTACTTC	CASSEYNSQRHEQYF
TRBV27	once	NA	TRBJ2-1	13	TGTGCCAGCGGCCGGGACTCCTACAATGAGCAGTTCTTC	CASGRDSYNEQFF
TRBV4-2	few	TRBD2	TRBJ2-5	15	TGTGCCAGCAGCCGGAGCGGGGGCGGATTTGAGACCCAGTACTTC	CASSRSGGGFETQYF
TRBV21-1	NA	NA	TRBJ2-7	16	TGTGCCAGCAGCAAGGCTCCCGGGATAAGCTCCTACGAGCAGTACTTC	CASSKAPGISSYEQYF
TRBV27	NA	NA	TRBJ2-7	13	TGTGCCAGCGGCGAAAGGGTTTTCTACGAGCAGTACTTC	CASGERVFYEQYF
TRBV10-3	few	NA	TRBJ2-5	14	TGTGCCATCAGTGAGTCTTCTGGGGGAGAGACCCAGTACTTC	CAISESSGGETQYF
TRBV19	NA	NA	TRBJ1-5	13	TGTGCCAGTAGTATGTTGGGGGGTCAGCCCCAGCATTTT	CASSMLGGQPQHF
TRBV5-4	few	NA	TRBJ1-6	14	TGTGCCACCAGACCGGGACCTCGTAGCTCACCCCTCCACTTT	CATRPGPRSSPLHF
TRBV5-1	NA	NA	TRBJ2-1	13	TGCGCCAGCAGCTTAAACAGAAGGGATGAGCAGTTCTTC	CASSLNRRDEQFF
TRBV27	NA	TRBD1	TRBJ1-5	15	TGTGCCAGCAGTTTGGACAGGGGGAGCAATCAGCCCCAGCATTTT	CASSLDRGSNQPQHF
TRBV7-8	NA	TRBD2	TRBJ2-3	14	TGTGCCAGCAGCTTAGCGGGAGGGGCAGATACGCAGTATTTT	CASSLAGGADTQYF
TRBV11-1	NA	NA	TRBJ1-1	16	TGTGCCAGCAGCTTAGAGAGACAATTCGGTGGGGTAGAAGCTTTCTTT	CASSLERQFGGVEAFF
TRBV27	NA	NA	TRBJ2-7	14	TGTGCCAGCAGTTTATTAGGGGTGGCCTACGAGCAGTACTTC	CASSLLGVAYEQYF
TRBV11-2	NA	TRBD2	TRBJ2-7	14	TGTGCCAGCAGCTTAGCGGGGGGTACCTACGAGCAGTACTTC	CASSLAGGTYEQYF
TRBV7-6	NA	NA	TRBJ2-3	16	TGTGCCAGCAGCTTAAAAGTCGCGGAGAGCACAGATACGCAGTATTTT	CASSLKVAESTDTQYF
TRBV27	NA	TRBD2	TRBJ2-1	12	TGTGCCAGCGGGACTACCCCAATGGAGCAGTTCTTC	CASGTTPMEQFF
TRBV6-5	NA	NA	TRBJ2-2	15	TGTGCCAGCAGTTACTGGGGGGCGCCCACCGGGGAGCTGTTTTTT	CASSYWGAPTGELFF
TRBV15	once	NA	TRBJ2-5	13	TGTGCCACCAGCACCTACAGACAGGAGACCCAGTACTTC	CATSTYRQETQYF
TRBV7-9	NA	NA	TRBJ2-3	12	TGTGCCAGCAGCTTCGTGGGAGATACGCAGTATTTT	CASSFVGDTQYF
TRBV27	NA	TRBD1	TRBJ2-3	17	TGTGCCAGCAGTTCCCGCCGGGACAGGAGCCACACAGATACGCAGTATTTT	CASSSRRDRSHTDTQYF
TRBV19	NA	TRBD2	TRBJ2-2	18	TGTGCCAGTACTTATTCCCTAGCGGGAGACCCCGGCACCGGGGAGCTGTTTTTT	CASTYSLAGDPGTGELFF